Shown below are 16 T cell receptor beta chains from a single sample sequenced in a study of vaccination and CD4 T cells after COVID-19. What these receptors recognize is not known. Treatment denoted: roughly 10-day PBMC culture with coronavirus spike peptide pools or control peptides (ViraFEST assay). The Oncomine TCR Beta short-read assay was applied to DNA of cultured CD4+ T cells. One entry per CDR3 protein results from TCRdb running MiXCR on the PCR reads. Of 7,600 or so distinct CDR3 sequences detected, around 57% appear once; the ten largest clones hold under 25%. The specimen sequenced was CD4+ T cells from blood, cultured in vitro. Every receptor here comes from a human donor who had recovered from COVID-19.

This clonotype is judged medium-sized. The rearrangement joins TRBV12-3 or TRBV12-4 to TRBJ1-2; no firm D call. V shed 7 bases and J shed 4 bases, with 16 bases lying between them. CDR3 length: 14 amino acids. The CDR3 sequence is CASTSGMWTYGYTF. The CDR3 DNA sequence: TGTGCCAGCACCTCTGGAATGTGGACCTATGGCTACACCTTC.

The chain carries TRBV2 and TRBJ2-5; unclear D gene. The V end lost 0 bases, the J end lost 5 bases, and 7 bases lay between the germline ends. The V gene's germline CDR1 is SNHLY and CDR2 FYNNEI. The CDR3 has 13 amino acids. The CDR3 DNA reads as TGTGCCAGCAGTGAAGCGCTTCGTGAGACCCAGTACTTC. This encodes CASSEALRETQYF.

There are a few counts of this clonotype. The junction departs from germline at one end; a sequencing error may be responsible. The chain couples TRBV2 to TRBJ2-3; TRBD1 matches at 11 bases. The length of the CDR3 is 15 residues. Germline V gene lookup returns CDR1 SNHLY and CDR2 FYNNEI. This CDR3 reads CASQDRTGGTDTQYF. CDR3 in DNA: TGTGCCAGCCAAGATCGGACAGGGGGCACGGATACGCAGTATTTT.

The V call is TRBV6-1, the J call TRBJ1-2, with D unclear. Germline CDR1 reads MNHNS; CDR2 reads SASEGT. This CDR3 contains 11 residues. The V gene lost 10 bases and the J gene lost 3 bases, with 9 bases spanning the gap. CDR3 region: CATQYDYGYTF. The CDR3 nucleotides are TGTGCCACTCAGTATGACTATGGCTACACCTTC.

Note on this clonotype: At one end, the junction sequence differs from germline, possibly due to a read error. The chain uses TRBV20-1 and TRBJ2-1; maybe TRBD1 (5 bases). Germline assignment: CDR1 DFQATT and CDR2 SNEGSKA (reference sequence). This CDR3 has 9 residues. The CDR3 sequence is CSAREGASF. The CDR3 DNA reads as TGCAGTGCTAGAGAAGGGGCTAGCTTC.

The chain links TRBV10-3 to TRBJ1-5; 9 bases agree with TRBD1. Germline CDR1 reads ENHRY; CDR2 reads SYGVKD. The length of the CDR3 is 13 residues. The junction had 4 bases not matched to a gene; V was cut back by 6 bases and J by 7 bases. The CDR3, as DNA: TGTGCCATCAGGGAGACAGGGGGGCAGCCCCAGCATTTT. Translation: CAIRETGGQPQHF.

Only a few counts were recorded for this clonotype. This chain joins TRBV10-3 and TRBJ2-3; D gene uncertain. V dropped 3 bases and J dropped 0 bases, with 1 base sitting between them. This CDR3 spans 12 amino acids. Germline V CDR1 and CDR2: ENHRY, SYGVKD. The CDR3 region is CAISDSTDTQYF. The CDR3 nucleotides read TGTGCCATCAGTGACAGCACAGATACGCAGTATTTT.

The chain uses TRBV7-8 and TRBJ2-3; D call uncertain. The germline V gene has CDR1 SGHVS and CDR2 FQNEAQ. This CDR3 is built from 12 residues. The V gene lost 4 bases and the J gene lost 7 bases, with 9 bases spanning the gap. Here the CDR3 reads CASSSPLHTQYF. The CDR3 nucleotides read TGTGCCAGCAGCTCACCCCTTCATACGCAGTATTTT.

The table lists this clonotype with a few counts. The chain is built from TRBV7-8 and TRBJ1-2; D is perhaps TRBD1 (6 bases). Trimming removed 1 base at V and 7 bases at J, with 13 bases between. CDR1 SGHVS and CDR2 FQNEAQ come from the germline V gene. The CDR3 is made up of 14 amino acids. The CDR3 sequence: CASSLGGDIGGYTF. CDR3 in DNA: TGTGCCAGCAGCTTAGGAGGGGACATAGGTGGCTACACCTTC.

The gene calls are TRBV20-1 and TRBJ2-1, with 11 nucleotides matching TRBD2. V shed 7 bases and J 6 bases; nucleotides not matched to a gene: 5. CDR3 length: 13 amino acids. Per the germline V gene, CDR1 is DFQATT and CDR2 is SNEGSKA (reference sequence). The CDR3 DNA is TGCAGTGGACTAGCGGGAAGGTTCAATGAGCAGTTCTTC. Its translation: CSGLAGRFNEQFF.

A few counts support this clonotype. The chain combines TRBV20-1 with TRBJ1-2, with 9 bases matching TRBD1. The V gene's germline CDR1 is DFQATT and CDR2 SNEGSKA (reference sequence). The ends lost 5 bases at V and 1 base at J; junction bases unmatched: 5. This CDR3 comprises 14 residues. This CDR3 is CSAGQGNSNYGYTF. CDR3 sequence (DNA): TGCAGTGCTGGACAGGGGAATAGTAACTATGGCTACACCTTC.

The chain employs TRBV11-3 and TRBJ2-2, with D possibly being TRBD1 (6 bases). Trimming pared 5 bases from V and 7 bases from J, leaving 11 bases between. From germline, CDR1 is SGHNT and CDR2 YENEEA. This CDR3 is built from 13 residues. For the CDR3, the DNA is TGTGCCAGCAGCCCCAACAGGGTCGGGGAGCTGTTTTTT. As protein: CASSPNRVGELFF.

This clonotype was recorded once. The J gene is TRBJ1-6, the V gene TRBV7-9, with TRBD1 matching over 7 bases. Germline V gives CDR1 SEHNR, CDR2 FQNEAQ (reference sequence). The CDR3 has 15 residues. V shed 5 bases and J 7 bases; nucleotides not matched to a gene: 8. In DNA, the CDR3 is TGTGCCAGCAGCGCGGAAGGGGGCCGGAATTCACCCCTCCACTTT. Amino acid sequence: CASSAEGGRNSPLHF.

V is TRBV25-1 and J is TRBJ2-7; 8 bases line up with TRBD1. The CDR3 totals 14 residues. V shed 4 bases and J 3 bases; nucleotides not matched to a gene: 5. Germline-derived CDR1 and CDR2 are MGHDK and SYGVNS. The CDR3 region is CASSAQGAGYEQYF. CDR3 DNA: TGTGCCAGCAGTGCCCAGGGGGCAGGCTACGAGCAGTACTTC.

There are a few counts of this clonotype. The chain combines TRBV20-1 with TRBJ2-3; D ambiguous. This CDR3 contains 15 residues. Germline V lookup: CDR1 DFQATT, CDR2 SNEGSKA (reference sequence). Trimming left V 0 bases short and J 3 bases short, with 13 bases between. This CDR3 reads CSARDSAFPTDTQYF. As DNA, the CDR3 is TGCAGTGCTAGAGATTCGGCTTTTCCTACAGATACGCAGTATTTT.

The chain couples TRBV11-3 to TRBJ2-4; TRBD1 is a possible D gene (5 bases). Per the germline V gene, CDR1 is SGHNT and CDR2 is YENEEA. The CDR3 extends over 15 amino acids. The V end lost 5 bases, the J end lost 11 bases, and 22 bases lay between the germline ends. The CDR3 loop is CASSLTLTDFDVQYF. As DNA, the CDR3 is TGTGCCAGCAGCCTTACGTTGACAGATTTCGACGTTCAGTACTTC.